A single sample is the source of the 9 T cell receptor beta chains below, sequenced in a study of T-cell reconstitution after alpha-beta-depleted transplantation in children. For TCRbeta, the library was prepared with unique molecular identifiers. TCRdb reprocessed the PCR reads with MiXCR, giving one entry per CDR3 protein. The table lists approximately 150,000 distinct CDR3 sequences, around 8.5% of them singletons. Sequencing used PBMCs, mostly from graft donor cells, obtained 180 days after TCRalphabeta/CD19-depleted stem cell transplant. The receptors originated from a female patient aged 2-15 years who had a stem cell transplant for congenital amegakaryocytic thrombocytopenia, so the T cells may come from the graft donor.

This clonotype showed up many times. This chain uses TRBV4-1 with TRBJ2-7, with TRBD1 identical over 9 bases. Germline values: CDR1 MGHRA, CDR2 YSYEKL. The CDR3 covers 15 residues. The V segment lost 3 bases and the J segment 2 bases; nucleotides outside the gene matches: 5. CDR3 DNA sequence: TGCGCCAGCAGCCAGCGCGGGACAGGGACCTACGAGCAGTACTTC. Translated, it gives CASSQRGTGTYEQYF.

This clonotype was counted many times. This chain joins TRBV5-1 and TRBJ2-3, with 13 bases aligning to TRBD2. The CDR3 covers 16 residues. In germline, CDR1 is SGHRS, CDR2 YFSETQ. With V trimmed by 0 bases and J by 3 bases, 1 base remained unmatched. DNA of the CDR3: TGCGCCAGCAGCTTGGAGGGACTAGCGGGGACAGATACGCAGTATTTT. It is translated as CASSLEGLAGTDTQYF.

This clonotype showed up many times. The chain's CDR3 is CASSLGGNYGYTF. CDR3 DNA sequence: TGTGCCAGCAGTTTAGGAGGGAACTATGGCTACACCTTC. This chain connects TRBV12-3 or TRBV12-4 to TRBJ1-2; D uncertain. CDR3 size: 13 residues. V was clipped by 1 base and J by 2 bases, with 5 bases between them.

Turning to this clonotype: At one boundary the junction diverges from the germline segment, which might be a read error. V is TRBV20-1 and J is TRBJ1-2; 10 nucleotides agree with TRBD1. Germline assignment: CDR1 DFQATT and CDR2 SNEGSKA (reference sequence). The CDR3 covers 14 residues. The CDR3 DNA reads as TGCAGTGCTGGAGACAGGGGGCGCTTCTTTGGCTACACCTTC. It specifies CSAGDRGRFFGYTF.

The chain uses TRBV5-1 and TRBJ2-1, with 8 bases lining up with TRBD2. Unmatched junction bases numbered 16, after V lost 4 bases and J lost 7 bases. Germline V gives CDR1 SGHRS, CDR2 YFSETQ. The CDR3 has 17 residues. CDR3 sequence: CASSGVLAGRLVNEQFF. CDR3 bases: TGCGCCAGCAGCGGAGTATTAGCGGGGAGGCTCGTTAATGAGCAGTTCTTC.

Notes on this clonotype: A read error is possible here, since a much larger clone lies one base away. The chain has TRBV6-1 and TRBJ2-2, with D tentatively TRBD2 (5 bases). The CDR3 length is 14 residues. The germline V gene encodes CDR1 MNHNS and CDR2 SASEGT. As DNA, the CDR3 is TGTGCCAGCAGGGGGAGCCCGAACACCGGGGAGCCGTTTTTT. Amino acids: CASRGSPNTGEPFF.

The V call is TRBV6-2 or TRBV6-3, the J call TRBJ1-1, with D possibly TRBD1 on 6 matching bases. Germline V gives CDR1 MNHEY, CDR2 SVGEGT. The CDR3 has 13 residues. Trimming stripped 2 bases from V and 4 bases from J, with 8 bases between. The CDR3 spells CASSYLRGTEAFF. CDR3 nucleotides: TGTGCCAGCAGTTACCTCAGGGGCACTGAAGCTTTCTTT.

This clonotype was detected only a few times. The chain links TRBV5-6 to TRBJ2-7, with 7 bases aligning to TRBD2. Germline-derived CDR1 and CDR2 are SGHDT and YYEEEE. The length of the CDR3 is 15 residues. The V gene end was trimmed by 0 bases and the J gene end by 3 bases; junction bases not matched to a gene: 6. CDR3 sequence (DNA): TGTGCCAGCAGCTTGGGTTGGCTAGCGGACTACGAGCAGTACTTC. Encoded protein: CASSLGWLADYEQYF.

This clonotype was counted ten times or more. This chain joins TRBV6-5 and TRBJ1-3; no reliable D call. The CDR3 sequence is 15 residues long. V was pared by 0 bases and J by 4 bases, with 10 bases between. CDR1 is MNHEY, CDR2 SVGAGI, per germline. The CDR3 DNA reads TGTGCCAGCAGTTACTCGGGCGCAGCCGGAAACACCATATATTTT. It specifies CASSYSGAAGNTIYF.